These 20 T cell receptor beta chains were sequenced from one sample in a study of blood T cell repertoires in COVID-19. Profiling relied on immunoSEQ multiplex PCR, and the TCRdb table lists in-frame clones only, not all of them. The table records 200,000 or so clones, about 86% of them present only once. Sample: peripheral blood. Receptors originate from a man aged 25 to 45 with active or convalescent COVID-19.

The rearrangement uses TRBV18 and TRBJ1-5; D is undetermined. Trimming pared 6 bases from V and 0 bases from J, leaving 12 bases between. Germline V gives CDR1 KGHSH, CDR2 LQKENI. CDR3 length equals 15 residues. The CDR3 region has the DNA TGTGCCAGCTCTCCTTTGGCCGATAGCAATCAGCCCCAGCATTTT. Translated, it gives CASSPLADSNQPQHF.

V and J are TRBV7-9 and TRBJ1-1, with D possibly matching TRBD1 (5 bases). Germline CDR1 and CDR2: SEHNR and FQNEAQ (reference sequence). V lost 6 bases and J 2 bases, leaving 22 bases between the germline ends. The CDR3 spans 17 residues. The CDR3 protein is CASRRTIAPGTNTEAFF. CDR3 sequence (DNA): TGTGCCAGCAGACGAACTATAGCGCCAGGGACTAACACTGAAGCTTTCTTT.

The table lists this clone with a count of one. The J gene is TRBJ1-4, the V gene TRBV12-2; whether TRBD1, the table's D call, matches the DNA was not checked. TRBV12-2 is a pseudogene locus. The CDR3 covers 18 residues. In nucleotides, the CDR3 is TGTGCAAGTCGCTTAGCGGGCGCAGGGGCATCAACTAATGAAAAACTGTTTTTT. Protein sequence: CASRLAGAGASTNEKLFF.

The V and J genes are TRBV7-8 and TRBJ2-7; TRBD2 agrees at 8 bases. The V and J ends lost 0 bases and 3 bases, in that order; junction bases with no gene match: 7. The CDR3 covers 16 residues. Germline V gene lookup returns CDR1 SGHVS and CDR2 FQNEAQ. The CDR3 loop is CASSLAQRERSYEQYF. The CDR3 bases are TGTGCCAGCAGCTTAGCGCAGCGGGAGAGGAGCTACGAGCAGTACTTC.

The table lists this clone with a few counts. The V call is TRBV6-5, the J call TRBJ1-4; D gene ambiguous. Germline V gene data show CDR1 as MNHEY and CDR2 as SVGAGI. V was shortened by 6 bases and J by 8 bases, with 16 bases between the two germline ends. The CDR3 contains 14 residues. This chain's CDR3 is CASSRVRAGEKLFF. The CDR3 nucleotides are TGTGCCAGCAGCCGAGTCCGGGCGGGGGAAAAACTGTTTTTT.

The V and J genes are TRBV7-6 and TRBJ1-1, with a weak D call TRBD1 (5 bases). Germline CDR1 and CDR2: SGHVS and FNYEAQ. This CDR3 contains 15 residues. V lost 5 bases, J lost 1 base, and 14 bases lay in between. The CDR3 nucleotides read TGTGCCAGCAGCAAGAACGGCGGGGGGAACACTGAAGCTTTCTTT. Residues: CASSKNGGGNTEAFF.

This chain links TRBV27 with TRBJ2-5, with unresolved D. The germline gives CDR1 MNHEY, CDR2 SMNVEV (reference sequence). With 6 bases removed from V and 1 base from J, the gap between germline ends came to 12 bases. This CDR3 comprises 14 residues. The CDR3 region is CASSRGPIQETQYF. The DNA of the CDR3 is TGTGCCAGCAGCCGCGGCCCGATCCAAGAGACCCAGTACTTC.

The chain uses TRBV18 and TRBJ2-2; TRBD2 is a possible D gene (5 bases). V was pared by 3 bases and J by 2 bases, with 13 bases between. CDR3 length: 16 amino acids. Germline-derived CDR1 and CDR2 are KGHSH and LQKENI. CDR3 loop: CASSPLSGGNTGELFF. In nucleotides, the CDR3 is TGTGCCAGCTCACCTCTAAGCGGCGGTAACACCGGGGAGCTGTTTTTT.

The V call is TRBV21-1, the J call TRBJ1-6. TRBV21-1 is given as a pseudogene. The CDR3 loop spans 13 amino acids. The CDR3 nucleotides are TGTGCCAGCAGCAAAAGGAAGCGTTCACCCCTCCACTTT. This gives the protein CASSKRKRSPLHF.

This chain joins TRBV19 and TRBJ1-5, with D hard to call. Trimming shortened V by 3 bases and J by 6 bases, and 12 bases separated the two germline ends. CDR3 size: 14 residues. Germline loops: CDR1 LNHDA, CDR2 SQIVND (reference sequence). The CDR3 region is CASSMGDGVQPQHF. Here the CDR3 DNA reads TGTGCCAGTAGTATGGGCGACGGGGTTCAGCCCCAGCATTTT.

The rearrangement links TRBV4-1 to TRBJ2-2; 8 bases map to TRBD1. CDR1 and CDR2 (germline): MGHRA, YSYEKL. The length of the CDR3 is 19 residues. The junction had 9 bases not matched to a gene; V was cut back by 0 bases and J by 0 bases. The CDR3 region is CASSQDVRVQGANTGELFF. CDR3 sequence (DNA): TGCGCCAGCAGCCAAGATGTGAGAGTACAGGGGGCGAACACCGGGGAGCTGTTTTTT.

The gene calls are TRBV15 and TRBJ2-1, with 7 bases lining up with TRBD2. This CDR3 region has 14 residues. The V gene end was trimmed by 6 bases and the J gene end by 6 bases; junction bases not matched to a gene: 8. Germline-derived CDR1 and CDR2 are LNHNV and YYDKDF (reference sequence). The CDR3 DNA is TGTGCCACCAGTGTTAGCGGGCTACTCAATGAGCAGTTCTTC. Encoded protein: CATSVSGLLNEQFF.

V and J are TRBV30 and TRBJ1-4; the D is unclear. Germline V gene data show CDR1 as GTSNPN and CDR2 as SVGIG (reference sequence). V was pared by 2 bases and J by 7 bases, with 11 bases between. This CDR3 spans 13 amino acids. CDR3 loop: CAWSTDPSEKLFF. CDR3 coding DNA: TGTGCCTGGAGTACAGATCCGAGTGAAAAACTGTTTTTT.

The rearrangement links TRBV30 to TRBJ2-4; no firm D call. Trimming took off 1 base at V and 2 bases at J, with 6 bases between the two ends. CDR1 and CDR2 (germline): GTSNPN, SVGIG (reference sequence). The CDR3 contains 13 residues. This chain's CDR3 is CAWSATPKNIQYF. CDR3 nucleotide sequence: TGTGCCTGGAGTGCCACACCCAAAAACATTCAGTACTTC.

This clone was counted once. This chain connects TRBV19 to TRBJ1-5; D is unclear. The CDR3 runs 13 residues. Trimming removed 10 bases from V and 0 bases from J, with 10 bases in between. The germline CDR1 and CDR2 sequences are LNHDA and SQIVND (reference sequence). DNA for the CDR3: TGTGCCATCAGTGACACTAGCAATCAGCCCCAGCATTTT. It codes for CAISDTSNQPQHF.

The chain couples TRBV7-9 to TRBJ1-1; possible D gene TRBD1, 6 bases. Germline assignment: CDR1 SEHNR and CDR2 FQNEAQ (reference sequence). The length of the CDR3 is 16 residues. V shed 5 bases and J shed 5 bases, with 21 bases lying between them. The CDR3 nucleotides read TGTGCCAGCAGCCAAGGGGTGTGGCAGGGACATACTGAAGCTTTCTTT. Translation gives CASSQGVWQGHTEAFF.

There are a few counts of this clone. V gene TRBV7-2 combines with J gene TRBJ2-7; tentative D call: TRBD1 (6 bases). This CDR3 spans 16 amino acids. The ends were cut back, 0 bases at V and 4 bases at J, with 16 bases in the middle. Germline-derived CDR1 and CDR2 are SGHTA and FQGNSA. The CDR3, as DNA: TGTGCCAGCAGCTTAGCGCAAGGTCAGGGGCCGTACGAGCAGTACGTC. Its translation is CASSLAQGQGPYEQYV.

The chain uses TRBV7-8 and TRBJ1-2, with no clear D. This CDR3 comprises 15 residues. V was shortened by 1 base and J by 7 bases, with 16 bases between the two germline ends. Germline V CDR1 and CDR2: SGHVS, FQNEAQ. CDR3 residues: CASSLVDSDVGGYTF. The CDR3 DNA follows: TGTGCCAGCAGCTTAGTGGACTCCGACGTGGGTGGCTACACCTTC.

The V gene is TRBV4-2, the J gene TRBJ2-7; D is undetermined. Germline-derived CDR1 and CDR2 are LGHNA and YNFKEQ. Trimming removed 0 bases from V and 2 bases from J, with 11 bases in between. This CDR3 comprises 15 residues. The CDR3 sequence: CASSQDLMSPYEQYF. CDR3 coding DNA: TGTGCCAGCAGCCAAGATCTTATGTCTCCCTACGAGCAGTACTTC.

V gene TRBV28 combines with J gene TRBJ1-1; D remains unclear. Trimming removed 5 bases at V and 8 bases at J, with 9 bases between. The germline V gene encodes CDR1 MDHEN and CDR2 SYDVKM. The CDR3 runs 11 residues. The CDR3 is CASSPYLEAFF. CDR3 nucleotide sequence: TGTGCCAGCAGTCCGTACTTGGAAGCTTTCTTT.